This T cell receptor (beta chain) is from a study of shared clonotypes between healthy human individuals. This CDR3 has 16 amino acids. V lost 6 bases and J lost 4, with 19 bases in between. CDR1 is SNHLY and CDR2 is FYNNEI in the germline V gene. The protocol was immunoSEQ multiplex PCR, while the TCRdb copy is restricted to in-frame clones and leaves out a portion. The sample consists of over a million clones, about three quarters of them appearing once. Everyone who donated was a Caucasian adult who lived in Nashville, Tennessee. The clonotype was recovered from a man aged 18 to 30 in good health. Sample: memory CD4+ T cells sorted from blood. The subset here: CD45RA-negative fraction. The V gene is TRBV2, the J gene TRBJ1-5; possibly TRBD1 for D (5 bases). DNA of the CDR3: TGTGCCAGCAGGGCTCAGCTAGGGGTAGATAATCAGCCCCAGCATTTT. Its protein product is CASRAQLGVDNQPQHF.